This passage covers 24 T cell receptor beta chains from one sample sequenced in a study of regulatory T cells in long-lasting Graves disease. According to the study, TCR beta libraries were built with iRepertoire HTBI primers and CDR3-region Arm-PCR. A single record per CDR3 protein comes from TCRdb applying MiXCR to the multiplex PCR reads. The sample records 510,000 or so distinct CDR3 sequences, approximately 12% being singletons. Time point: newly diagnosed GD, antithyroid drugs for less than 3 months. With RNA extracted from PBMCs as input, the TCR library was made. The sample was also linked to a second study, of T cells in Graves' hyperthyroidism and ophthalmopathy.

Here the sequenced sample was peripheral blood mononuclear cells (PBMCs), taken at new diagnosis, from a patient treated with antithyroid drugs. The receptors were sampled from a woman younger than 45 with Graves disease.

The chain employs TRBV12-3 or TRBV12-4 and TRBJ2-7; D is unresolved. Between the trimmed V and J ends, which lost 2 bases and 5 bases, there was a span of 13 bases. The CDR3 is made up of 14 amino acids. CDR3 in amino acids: CASSLNADPNEQYF. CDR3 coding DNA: TGTGCCAGCAGTTTAAATGCAGATCCCAACGAGCAGTACTTC.

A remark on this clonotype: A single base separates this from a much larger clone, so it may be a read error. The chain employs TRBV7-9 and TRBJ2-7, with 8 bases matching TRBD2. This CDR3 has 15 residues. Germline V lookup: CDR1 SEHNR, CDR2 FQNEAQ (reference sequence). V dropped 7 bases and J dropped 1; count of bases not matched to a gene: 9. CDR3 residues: CASNSSGTRSYEQYF. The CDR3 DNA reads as TGTGCCAGCAACTCATCCGGGACTAGGTCCTACGAGCAGTACTTC.

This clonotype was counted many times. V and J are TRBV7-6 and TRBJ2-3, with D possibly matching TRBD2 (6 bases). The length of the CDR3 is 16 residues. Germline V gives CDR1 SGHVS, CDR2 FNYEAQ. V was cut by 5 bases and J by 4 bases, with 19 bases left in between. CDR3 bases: TGTGCCAGCAGCCGAGGGGCGGGGCAGCTGGCAGATACGCAGTATTTT. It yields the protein CASSRGAGQLADTQYF.

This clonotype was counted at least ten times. For the CDR3, the DNA is TGTGCCAGCAGCTCCCGGACAGGGGGCGAAAAGAATACGCAGTATTTT. Translation gives CASSSRTGGEKNTQYF. The rearrangement links TRBV7-6 to TRBJ2-3; TRBD1 aligns across 11 bases. V lost 4 bases, J lost 7 bases, and 10 bases stayed unmatched. This CDR3 is built from 16 residues. Germline CDR1 is SGHVS and CDR2 is FNYEAQ.

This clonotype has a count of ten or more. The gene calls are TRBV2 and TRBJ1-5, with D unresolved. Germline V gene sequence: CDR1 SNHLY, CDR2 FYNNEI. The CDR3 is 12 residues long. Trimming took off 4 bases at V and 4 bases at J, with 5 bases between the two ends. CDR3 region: CASSGANQPQHF. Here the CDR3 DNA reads TGTGCCAGCAGTGGGGCAAATCAGCCCCAGCATTTT.

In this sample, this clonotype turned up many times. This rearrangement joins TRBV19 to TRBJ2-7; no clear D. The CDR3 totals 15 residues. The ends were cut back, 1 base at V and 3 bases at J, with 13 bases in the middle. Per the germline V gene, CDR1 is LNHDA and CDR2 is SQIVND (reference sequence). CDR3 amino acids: CASSIGHDGYYEQYF. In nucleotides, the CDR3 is TGTGCCAGTAGTATAGGACATGACGGATACTACGAGCAGTACTTC.

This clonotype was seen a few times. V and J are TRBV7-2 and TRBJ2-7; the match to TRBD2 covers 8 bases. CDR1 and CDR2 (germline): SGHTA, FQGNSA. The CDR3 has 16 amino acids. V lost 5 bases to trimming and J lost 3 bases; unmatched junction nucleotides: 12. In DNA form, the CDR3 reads TGTGCCAGCAGCACGGGGACTAGTACGTACAGCTACGAGCAGTACTTC. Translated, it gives CASSTGTSTYSYEQYF.

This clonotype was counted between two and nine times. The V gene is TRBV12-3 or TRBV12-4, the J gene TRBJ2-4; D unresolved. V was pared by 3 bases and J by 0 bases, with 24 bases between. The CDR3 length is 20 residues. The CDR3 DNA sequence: TGTGCCAGCAGTTTTGAGTTCGTTGGCCACCTAAATCGAGCCAAAAACATTCAGTACTTC. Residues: CASSFEFVGHLNRAKNIQYF.

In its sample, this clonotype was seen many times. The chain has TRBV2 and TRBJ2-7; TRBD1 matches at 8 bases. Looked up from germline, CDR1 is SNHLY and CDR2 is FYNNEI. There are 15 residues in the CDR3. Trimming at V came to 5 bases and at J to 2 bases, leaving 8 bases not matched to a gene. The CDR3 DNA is TGTGCCAGCAGTCTTGGGACAGGCCCAACCTACGAGCAGTACTTC. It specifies CASSLGTGPTYEQYF.

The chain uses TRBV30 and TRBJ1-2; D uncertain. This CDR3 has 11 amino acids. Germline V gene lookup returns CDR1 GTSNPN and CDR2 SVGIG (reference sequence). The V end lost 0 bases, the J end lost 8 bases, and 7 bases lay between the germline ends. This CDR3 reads CAWSVAVGYTF. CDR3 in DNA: TGTGCCTGGAGTGTGGCTGTCGGCTACACCTTC.

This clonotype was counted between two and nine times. The CDR3 DNA reads TGTGCCAGCAGCACGACAAGACAGGGCAATCAGCCCCAGCATTTT. The encoded protein is CASSTTRQGNQPQHF. The rearrangement joins TRBV6-1 to TRBJ1-5; possible D gene TRBD1, 6 bases. CDR3 length: 15 amino acids. The V end was cut by 6 bases, the J end by 2 bases, with 14 bases between. Germline lookup yields CDR1 MNHNS and CDR2 SASEGT.

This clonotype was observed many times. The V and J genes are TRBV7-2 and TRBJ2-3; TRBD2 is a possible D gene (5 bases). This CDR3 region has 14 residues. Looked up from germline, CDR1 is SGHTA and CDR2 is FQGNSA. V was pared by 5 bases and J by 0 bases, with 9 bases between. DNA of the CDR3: TGTGCCAGCAGCGTTAGGACTAGCACAGATACGCAGTATTTT. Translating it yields CASSVRTSTDTQYF. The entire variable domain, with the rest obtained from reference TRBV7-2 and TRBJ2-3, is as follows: GAGVSQSPSNKVTEKGKDVELRCDPISGHTALYWYRQSLGQGLEFLIYFQGNSAPDKSGLPSDRFSAERTGGSVSTLTIQRTQQEDSAVYLCASSVRTSTDTQYFGPGTRLTVL.

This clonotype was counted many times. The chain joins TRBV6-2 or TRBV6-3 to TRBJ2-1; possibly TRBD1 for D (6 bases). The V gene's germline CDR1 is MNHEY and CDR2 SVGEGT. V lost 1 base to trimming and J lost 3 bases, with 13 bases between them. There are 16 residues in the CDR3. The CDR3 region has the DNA TGTGCCAGCAGTTACTTCGCCGGGACAAACTACAATGAGCAGTTCTTC. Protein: CASSYFAGTNYNEQFF.

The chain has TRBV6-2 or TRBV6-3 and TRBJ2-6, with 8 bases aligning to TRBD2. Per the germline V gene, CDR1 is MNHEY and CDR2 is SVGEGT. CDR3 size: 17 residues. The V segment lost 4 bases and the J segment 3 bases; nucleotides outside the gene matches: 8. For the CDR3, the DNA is TGTGCCAGCAGTTCATTACCTACTAGCGGTGGGGCCAACGTCCTGACTTTC. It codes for CASSSLPTSGGANVLTF.

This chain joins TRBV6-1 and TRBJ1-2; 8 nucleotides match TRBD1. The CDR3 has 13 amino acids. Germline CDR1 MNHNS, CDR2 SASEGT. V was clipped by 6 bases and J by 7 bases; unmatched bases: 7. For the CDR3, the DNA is TGTGCCAGCAGCCAACCGACAGGGGTTGGCTACACCTTC. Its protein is CASSQPTGVGYTF.

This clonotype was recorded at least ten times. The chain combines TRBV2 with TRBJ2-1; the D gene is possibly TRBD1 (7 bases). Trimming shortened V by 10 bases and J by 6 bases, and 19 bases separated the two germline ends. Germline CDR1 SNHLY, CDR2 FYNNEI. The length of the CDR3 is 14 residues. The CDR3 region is CATLRGTASNEQFF. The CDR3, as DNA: TGTGCCACCCTCCGGGGGACAGCTAGCAATGAGCAGTTCTTC.

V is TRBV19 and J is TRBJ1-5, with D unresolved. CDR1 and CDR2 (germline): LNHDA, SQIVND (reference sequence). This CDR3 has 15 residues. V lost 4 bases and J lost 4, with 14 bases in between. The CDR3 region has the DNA TGTGCCAGTAGTAAGTTTGTGACGGATAATCAGCCCCAGCATTTT. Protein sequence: CASSKFVTDNQPQHF.

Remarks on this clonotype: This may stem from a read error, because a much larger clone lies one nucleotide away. CDR3 residues: CSVEGTIGGDTDTQYF. In DNA form, the CDR3 reads TGCAGCGTTGAAGGGACTATCGGGGGGGACACAGATACGCAGTATTTT. The V and J genes are TRBV29-1 and TRBJ2-3; 8 bases match TRBD2. The length of the CDR3 is 16 residues. Germline CDR1 is SQVTM and CDR2 is ANQGSEA. V trimming: 1 base; J trimming: 2 bases; junction bases outside the gene matches: 8.

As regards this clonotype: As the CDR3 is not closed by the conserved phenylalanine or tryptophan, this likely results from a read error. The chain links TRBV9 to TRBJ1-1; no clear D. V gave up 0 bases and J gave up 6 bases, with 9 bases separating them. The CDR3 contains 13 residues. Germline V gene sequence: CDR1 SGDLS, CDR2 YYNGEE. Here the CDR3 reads CASSVEVSAEAFL. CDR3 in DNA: TGTGCCAGCAGCGTAGAAGTCTCCGCTGAAGCTTTCCTT.

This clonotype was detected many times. The CDR3 DNA reads TGTGCCAGCAGCCTTGGGAGTACCGTGCGCGAGCAGTACTTC. It encodes CASSLGSTVREQYF. The rearrangement links TRBV6-1 to TRBJ2-7, with a weak D call TRBD2 (5 bases). Looked up from germline, CDR1 is MNHNS and CDR2 is SASEGT. The CDR3 totals 14 residues. Trimming left V 6 bases short and J 6 bases short, with 18 bases between.

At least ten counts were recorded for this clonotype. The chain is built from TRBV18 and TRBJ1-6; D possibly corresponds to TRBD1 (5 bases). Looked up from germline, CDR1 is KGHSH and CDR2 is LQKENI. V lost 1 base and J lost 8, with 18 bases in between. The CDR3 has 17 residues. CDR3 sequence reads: CASSPLSRGAGDSPLHF. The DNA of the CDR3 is TGTGCCAGCTCACCACTTTCCCGTGGGGCAGGAGATTCACCCCTCCACTTT.

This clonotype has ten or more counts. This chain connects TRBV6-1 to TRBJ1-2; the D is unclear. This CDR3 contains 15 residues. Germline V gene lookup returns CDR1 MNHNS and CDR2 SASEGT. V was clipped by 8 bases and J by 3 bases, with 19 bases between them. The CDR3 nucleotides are TGTGCCAGCTTCACTCCGACATTTGGGGACTATGGCTACACCTTC. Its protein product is CASFTPTFGDYGYTF.

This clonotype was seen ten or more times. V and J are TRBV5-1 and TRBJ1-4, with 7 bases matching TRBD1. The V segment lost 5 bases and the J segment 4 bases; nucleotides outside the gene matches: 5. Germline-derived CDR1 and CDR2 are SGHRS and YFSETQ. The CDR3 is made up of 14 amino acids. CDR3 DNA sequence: TGCGCCAGCAGTCCGGGACAGAATAATGAAAAACTGTTTTTT. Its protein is CASSPGQNNEKLFF.

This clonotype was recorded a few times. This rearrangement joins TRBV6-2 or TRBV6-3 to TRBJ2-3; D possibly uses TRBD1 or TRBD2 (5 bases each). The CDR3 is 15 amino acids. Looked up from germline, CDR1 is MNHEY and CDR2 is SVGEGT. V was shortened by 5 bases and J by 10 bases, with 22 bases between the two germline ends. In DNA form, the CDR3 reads TGTGCCAGCAGTGTTCTGGGACGGCCCCAGGATCCGCAGTATTTT. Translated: CASSVLGRPQDPQYF.